Below are 16 T cell receptor beta chains sequenced from a single sample in a study of cytomegalovirus exposure and HLA in healthy donors. In the PCR, 60 Vbeta and 13 Jbeta primers were used. Clones were read by immunoSEQ multiplex PCR, and TCRdb kept only the in-frame ones, dropping some. This table has around 200,000 clones, more than 65% appearing once. The sequenced material came from PBMCs. These receptors were obtained from a girl aged 2 to 10 in good health and CMV-seropositive.

The rearrangement links TRBV9 to TRBJ2-2; D uncertain. The V end lost 1 base, the J end lost 5 bases, and 9 bases lay between the germline ends. CDR1 and CDR2 (germline): SGDLS, YYNGEE. The CDR3 is made up of 14 amino acids. CDR3 coding DNA: TGTGCCAGCAGCGTACAACTGAGGACCGGGGAGCTGTTTTTT. It is translated as CASSVQLRTGELFF. Full variable domain (outside the CDR3, taken from reference TRBV9 and TRBJ2-2): DSGVTQTPKHLITATGQRVTLRCSPRSGDLSVYWYQQSLDQGLQFLIQYYNGEERAKGNILERFSAQQFPDLHSELNLSSLELGDSALYFCASSVQLRTGELFFGEGSRLTVL.

The chain joins TRBV6-1 to TRBJ2-4, with D tentatively TRBD2 (6 bases). Looked up from germline, CDR1 is MNHNS and CDR2 is SASEGT. Trimming took 6 bases from V and 0 from J, leaving 12 bases between them. The CDR3 is 15 residues long. As DNA, the CDR3 is TGTGCCAGCAGAGGACTATCATTAGCCAAAAACATTCAGTACTTC. It codes for CASRGLSLAKNIQYF.

The chain recombines TRBV6-5 with TRBJ1-5, with TRBD1 matching 7 bases. CDR3 length: 15 amino acids. Germline V CDR1 and CDR2: MNHEY, SVGAGI. V lost 6 bases and J lost 5; bases outside the gene matches: 10. CDR3 residues: CASRPGQARDQPQHF. Here the CDR3 DNA reads TGTGCCAGCAGACCCGGACAGGCCAGAGATCAGCCCCAGCATTTT.

A few counts support this clone. The chain couples TRBV5-1 to TRBJ1-4; D gene unclear. The ends were cut back, 5 bases at V and 0 bases at J, with 14 bases in the middle. Germline V gene sequence: CDR1 SGHRS, CDR2 YFSETQ. The CDR3 is made up of 16 amino acids. The CDR3 loop is CASSTTFGATNEKLFF. The CDR3 DNA reads as TGCGCCAGCAGTACTACCTTTGGAGCAACTAATGAAAAACTGTTTTTT.

The chain links TRBV5-4 to TRBJ2-5; D is undetermined. The J call may not be correct, given that the DNA end is closer to TRBJ2-7. Germline values: CDR1 SGHNT, CDR2 YYREEE (reference sequence). CDR3 length: 14 residues. Here the CDR3 reads CASSPLESSYEQYF. The CDR3 DNA reads as TGTGCCAGCAGCCCTCTAGAGAGCTCCTACGAGCAGTACTTC.

Here the CDR3 DNA reads TGCGCCAGCGCCCTCGACAGGGGTCAGCCCCAGCATTTT. It translates to CASALDRGQPQHF. The chain carries TRBV5-1 and TRBJ1-5, with 8 bases lining up with TRBD1. Germline values: CDR1 SGHRS, CDR2 YFSETQ. Trimming removed 7 bases from V and 6 bases from J; junction bases left unmatched: 6. CDR3 length: 13 residues.

This chain joins TRBV2 and TRBJ1-1, with TRBD1 matching 9 bases. In germline, CDR1 is SNHLY, CDR2 FYNNEI. The CDR3 runs 12 residues. V lost 11 bases and J lost 10; bases outside the gene matches: 11. The CDR3 DNA reads as TGTGCCGCTGAACAGGGGGCTCGGGGAGCTTTCTTT. Amino acid sequence: CAAEQGARGAFF.

This chain connects TRBV4-2 to TRBJ2-3, with a weak D call TRBD2 (6 bases). Germline CDR1 LGHNA, CDR2 YNFKEQ. V lost 4 bases and J lost 0, with 11 bases in between. The CDR3 is made up of 15 amino acids. CDR3 in amino acids: CASSPLGTSTDTQYF. The CDR3 DNA reads TGTGCCAGCAGCCCGCTTGGGACTAGCACAGATACGCAGTATTTT.

The V gene is TRBV6-1, the J gene TRBJ1-2; no firm D call. The CDR3 spans 11 residues. The germline CDR1 and CDR2 sequences are MNHNS and SASEGT. Trimming removed 3 bases at V and 14 bases at J, with 13 bases between. CDR3 DNA sequence: TGTGCCAGCAGTGATTTGGACTCCTCGACCTTC. Protein sequence: CASSDLDSSTF.

V gene TRBV19 combines with J gene TRBJ1-3; 8 bases align to TRBD1. The V segment lost 5 bases and the J segment 0 bases; nucleotides outside the gene matches: 6. Germline V CDR1 and CDR2: LNHDA, SQIVND (reference sequence). This CDR3 spans 16 amino acids. In nucleotides, the CDR3 is TGTGCCAGTAGTCGACGGGACAGGAGCTCTGGAAACACCATATATTTT. As protein: CASSRRDRSSGNTIYF.

The chain carries TRBV7-3 and TRBJ1-6; no reliable D call. Germline CDR1 is SGHTA and CDR2 is FQGTGA. The V end lost 1 base, the J end lost 7 bases, and 8 bases lay between the germline ends. The CDR3 is made up of 14 amino acids. The CDR3 DNA sequence: TGTGCCAGCAGCTTAAGCGGGCAGAATTCACCCCTCCACTTT. Amino acid sequence: CASSLSGQNSPLHF.

This rearrangement joins TRBV7-9 to TRBJ2-1, with 9 nucleotides matching TRBD2. This CDR3 comprises 16 residues. V lost 5 bases to trimming and J lost 3 bases; unmatched junction nucleotides: 8. Per germline, CDR1 SEHNR and CDR2 FQNEAQ (reference sequence). CDR3 sequence (DNA): TGTGCCAGCAGCCTCGCTAGCGGGAAGAGCTACAATGAGCAGTTCTTC. Protein sequence: CASSLASGKSYNEQFF.

The DNA for the CDR3 is TGTGCCAGCAGTCCCCTGGGGGGGCTCTACGAGCAGTACTTC. This gives the protein CASSPLGGLYEQYF. This sequence joins TRBV28 and TRBJ2-7; D may be TRBD2 (7 bases). Trimming removed 5 bases from V and 3 bases from J, with 14 bases in between. The CDR3 totals 14 residues. Germline values: CDR1 MDHEN, CDR2 SYDVKM.

The V gene is TRBV19, the J gene TRBJ2-1; the D is unclear. CDR1 and CDR2 (germline): LNHDA, SQIVND (reference sequence). The CDR3 runs to 15 residues. The ends were cut back, 3 bases at V and 0 bases at J, with 9 bases in the middle. CDR3 coding DNA: TGTGCCAGTAGTATTGGCTGGAGCTCCTACAATGAGCAGTTCTTC. Translating it yields CASSIGWSSYNEQFF.

This chain links TRBV28 with TRBJ1-3, with D tentatively TRBD1 (6 bases). CDR3 size: 15 residues. The V end lost 2 bases, the J end lost 4 bases, and 12 bases lay between the germline ends. Germline V gene data show CDR1 as MDHEN and CDR2 as SYDVKM. The CDR3 DNA follows: TGTGCCAGCAGTTTAGAGCCAGGGGTCGGAAACACCATATATTTT. Its translation is CASSLEPGVGNTIYF.

The CDR3 loop reads CASSAWDRLNYGYTF. CDR3 bases: TGTGCCAGCAGCGCGTGGGACAGACTTAACTATGGCTACACCTTC. The gene calls are TRBV9 and TRBJ1-2; 7 positions match TRBD1. Per germline, CDR1 SGDLS and CDR2 YYNGEE. The CDR3 consists of 15 residues. The V gene end was trimmed by 3 bases and the J gene end by 1 base; junction bases not matched to a gene: 6.